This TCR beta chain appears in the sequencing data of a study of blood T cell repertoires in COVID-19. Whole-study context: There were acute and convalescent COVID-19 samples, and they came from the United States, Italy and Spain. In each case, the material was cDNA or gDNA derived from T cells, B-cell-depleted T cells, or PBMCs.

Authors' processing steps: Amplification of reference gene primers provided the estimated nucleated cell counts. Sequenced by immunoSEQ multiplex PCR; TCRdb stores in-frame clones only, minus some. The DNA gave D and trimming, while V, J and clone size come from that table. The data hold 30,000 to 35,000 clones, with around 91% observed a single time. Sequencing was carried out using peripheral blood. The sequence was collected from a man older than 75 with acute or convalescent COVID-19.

The DNA for the CDR3 is TGCGCCAGCAGCCAAAGGCCGGACACCTACGAGCAGTACTTC. Protein product: CASSQRPDTYEQYF. The genes are TRBV4-1 and TRBJ2-7, with D tentatively TRBD1 (5 bases). The CDR3 length is 14 residues. Germline CDR1 and CDR2: MGHRA and YSYEKL. The V end lost 2 bases, the J end lost 2 bases, and 10 bases lay between the germline ends.